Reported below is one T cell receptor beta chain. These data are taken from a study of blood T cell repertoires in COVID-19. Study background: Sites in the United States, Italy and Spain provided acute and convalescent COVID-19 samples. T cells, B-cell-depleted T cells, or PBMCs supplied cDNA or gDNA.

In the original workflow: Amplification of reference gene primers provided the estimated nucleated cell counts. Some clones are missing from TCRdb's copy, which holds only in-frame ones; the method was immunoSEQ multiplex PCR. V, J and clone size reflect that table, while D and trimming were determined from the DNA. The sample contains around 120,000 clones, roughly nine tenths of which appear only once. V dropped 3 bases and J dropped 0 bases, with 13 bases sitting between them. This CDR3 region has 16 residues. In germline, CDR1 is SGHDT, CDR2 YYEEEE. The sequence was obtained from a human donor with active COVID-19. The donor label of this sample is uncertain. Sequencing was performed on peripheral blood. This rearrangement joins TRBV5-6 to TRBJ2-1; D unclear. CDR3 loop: CASSSESLSSYNEQFF. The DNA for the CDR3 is TGTGCCAGCAGCTCCGAGAGTCTTAGCTCCTACAATGAGCAGTTCTTC.